The source of this T cell receptor (beta chain) is a study of technical replicates of blood from a handful of donors listed by TCRdb under 2017. Measured from the cysteine to the phenylalanine, the CDR3 is 14 residues long. CDR3 DNA only is kept here, 42 bases in frame from base 1. Looking up the germline V gene yields CDR1 SNHLY and CDR2 FYNNEI. V lost 2 bases and J lost 5 bases; the stretch between them is 12 bases long. Receptor libraries were prepared by the immunoSEQ multiplex PCR assay. Not all clones reach the TCRdb copy of this immuneACCESS table, which keeps in-frame sequences only. Checked studies attribute under half of the gap to unresolved V genes and leave the rest unexplained. The sample table holds around 86,000 clones, of which about 96% were seen once. The top ten constitute nearly 0.2% of the sample. This clone was seen just once. No cognate antigen has been identified for it. Per-base quality was not reported, and no clone a single base away is much larger than it.

The chain couples TRBV2 to TRBJ1-2; the D gene is unclear. Input material: T cells isolated from PBMCs. The TCR originated in a human donor in good health. CDR3 protein: CASSEYGLTYGYTF. The bases are TGTGCCAGCAGTGAATACGGTTTGACATATGGCTACACCTTC. Outside the CDR3, residues come from the reference TRBV2 and TRBJ1-2 proteins, so the full variable domain is: EPEVTQTPSHQVTQMGQEVILRCVPISNHLYFYWYRQILGQKVEFLVSFYNNEISEKSEIFDDQFSVERPDGSNFTLKIRSTKLEDSAMYFCASSEYGLTYGYTFGSGTRLTVV.